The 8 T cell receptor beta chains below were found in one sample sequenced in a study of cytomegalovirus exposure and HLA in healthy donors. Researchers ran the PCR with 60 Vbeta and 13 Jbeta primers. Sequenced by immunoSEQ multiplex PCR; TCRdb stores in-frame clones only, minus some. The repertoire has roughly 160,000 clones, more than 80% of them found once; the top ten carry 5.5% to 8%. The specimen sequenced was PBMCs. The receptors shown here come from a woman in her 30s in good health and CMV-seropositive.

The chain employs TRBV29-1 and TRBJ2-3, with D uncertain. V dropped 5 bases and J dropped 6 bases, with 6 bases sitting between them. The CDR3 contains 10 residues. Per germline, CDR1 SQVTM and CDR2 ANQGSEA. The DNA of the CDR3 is TGCAGCGTTCCCGCGGATACGCAGTATTTT. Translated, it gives CSVPADTQYF.

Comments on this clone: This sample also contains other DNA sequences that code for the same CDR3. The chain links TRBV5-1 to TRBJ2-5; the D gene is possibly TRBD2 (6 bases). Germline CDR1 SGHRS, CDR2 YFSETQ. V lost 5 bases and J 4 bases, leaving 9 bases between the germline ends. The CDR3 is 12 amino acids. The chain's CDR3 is CASSEGGETQYF. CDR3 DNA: TGCGCCAGCAGTGAGGGAGGAGAGACCCAGTACTTC.

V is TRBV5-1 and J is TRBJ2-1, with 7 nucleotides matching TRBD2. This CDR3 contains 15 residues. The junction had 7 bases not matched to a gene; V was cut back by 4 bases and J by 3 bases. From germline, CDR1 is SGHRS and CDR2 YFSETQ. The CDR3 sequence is CASSTTSPHYNEQFF. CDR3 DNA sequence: TGCGCCAGCAGCACGACTAGCCCACACTACAATGAGCAGTTCTTC.

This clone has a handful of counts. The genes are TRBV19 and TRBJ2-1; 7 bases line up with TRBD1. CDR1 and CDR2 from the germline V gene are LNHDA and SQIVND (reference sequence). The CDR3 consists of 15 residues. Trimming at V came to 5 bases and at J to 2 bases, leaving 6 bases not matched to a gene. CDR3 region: CASSLLGGTYNEQFF. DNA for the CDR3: TGTGCCAGTAGTTTACTAGGGGGCACCTACAATGAGCAGTTCTTC.

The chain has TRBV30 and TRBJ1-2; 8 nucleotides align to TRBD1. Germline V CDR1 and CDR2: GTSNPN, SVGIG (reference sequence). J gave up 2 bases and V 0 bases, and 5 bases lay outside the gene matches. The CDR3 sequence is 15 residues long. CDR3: CAWSVQGVFNYGYTF. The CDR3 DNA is TGTGCCTGGAGTGTACAGGGGGTGTTCAACTATGGCTACACCTTC.

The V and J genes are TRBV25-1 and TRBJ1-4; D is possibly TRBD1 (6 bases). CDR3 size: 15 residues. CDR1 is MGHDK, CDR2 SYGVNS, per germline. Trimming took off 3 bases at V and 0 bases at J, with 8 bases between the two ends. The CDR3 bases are TGTGCCAGCAGTGATTGGACAGCAACTAATGAAAAACTGTTTTTT. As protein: CASSDWTATNEKLFF. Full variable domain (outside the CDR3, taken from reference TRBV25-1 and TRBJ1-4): EADIYQTPRYLVIGTGKKITLECSQTMGHDKMYWYQQDPGMELHLIHYSYGVNSTEKGDLSSESTVSRIRTEHFPLTLESARPSHTSQYLCASSDWTATNEKLFFGSGTQLSVL.

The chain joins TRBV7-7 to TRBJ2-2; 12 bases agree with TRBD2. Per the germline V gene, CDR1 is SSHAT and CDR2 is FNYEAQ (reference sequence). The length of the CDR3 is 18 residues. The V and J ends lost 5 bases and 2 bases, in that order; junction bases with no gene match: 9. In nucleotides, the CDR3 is TGTGCCAGCAGCCCCAGGACTAGCGGGGAGCACAACACCGGGGAGCTGTTTTTT. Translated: CASSPRTSGEHNTGELFF.

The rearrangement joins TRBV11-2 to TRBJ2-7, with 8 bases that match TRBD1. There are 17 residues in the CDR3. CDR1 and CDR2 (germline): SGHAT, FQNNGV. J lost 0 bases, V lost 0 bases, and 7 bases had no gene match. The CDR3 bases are TGTGCCAGCAGCTTAGACAGGGGGCCCTACAGCTCCTACGAGCAGTACTTC. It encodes CASSLDRGPYSSYEQYF.